These T cell receptor beta chains were read from a single sample in a study of somatic mutations in cytotoxic T cells in rheumatoid arthritis. Sequenced by immunoSEQ multiplex PCR; TCRdb stores in-frame clones only, minus some. Found here are about 14,000 clones, 60% to 80% of them singletons; the top ten hold around 15%. The sequencing input was CD8+ T cells sorted from blood. Receptor source: an adult with rheumatoid arthritis. Each CDR3 is given with its conserved first and last residue. Each record gives: clone size, J gene, V gene, D gene, CDR3 protein, CDR3 DNA. D genes are given only for firm matches. Clone size is shown for a subset of rows, as once, few, many or a class of expanded clone.

abundance: -; j_gene: TRBJ2-3; v_gene: TRBV6-4; d_gene: -; CDR3aa: CASSDTGLGGDTQYF; CDR3nt: TGTGCCAGCAGTGACACGGGCCTAGGGGGAGATACGCAGTATTTT
abundance: -; j_gene: TRBJ2-3; v_gene: TRBV7-9; d_gene: -; CDR3aa: CASSFLATDTQYF; CDR3nt: TGTGCCAGCAGCTTTTTAGCCACAGATACGCAGTATTTT
abundance: -; j_gene: TRBJ2-1; v_gene: TRBV27; d_gene: TRBD1; CDR3aa: CASSPPGQAYNEQFF; CDR3nt: TGTGCCAGCAGTCCTCCGGGACAGGCCTACAATGAGCAGTTCTTC
abundance: -; j_gene: TRBJ1-1; v_gene: TRBV27; d_gene: -; CDR3aa: CASSLGSAPAEAFF; CDR3nt: TGTGCCAGCAGTTTAGGCTCGGCGCCGGCCGAAGCTTTCTTT
abundance: -; j_gene: TRBJ1-1; v_gene: TRBV10-3; d_gene: TRBD1; CDR3aa: CAVRTGLFTEAFF; CDR3nt: TGTGCCGTTCGGACAGGGTTGTTCACTGAAGCTTTCTTT
abundance: once; j_gene: TRBJ1-6; v_gene: TRBV13; d_gene: -; CDR3aa: CASSLGRPNSPLHF; CDR3nt: TGTGCCAGCAGCTTAGGTCGCCCGAATTCACCCCTCCACTTT
abundance: -; j_gene: TRBJ1-2; v_gene: TRBV15; d_gene: -; CDR3aa: CATSRPGDPNYGYTF; CDR3nt: TGTGCCACCAGCCGCCCGGGGGACCCTAACTATGGCTACACCTTC
abundance: -; j_gene: TRBJ1-3; v_gene: TRBV9; d_gene: -; CDR3aa: CASRAADNTIYF; CDR3nt: TGTGCCAGCAGGGCCGCAGATAACACCATATATTTT
abundance: -; j_gene: TRBJ1-5; v_gene: TRBV7-9; d_gene: -; CDR3aa: CASSLEGGPQHF; CDR3nt: TGTGCCAGCAGCTTAGAGGGAGGGCCCCAGCATTTT
abundance: -; j_gene: TRBJ1-1; v_gene: TRBV29-1; d_gene: -; CDR3aa: CSVAEGWEAFF; CDR3nt: TGCAGCGTTGCGGAGGGTTGGGAAGCTTTCTTT
abundance: -; j_gene: TRBJ1-2; v_gene: TRBV4-1; d_gene: -; CDR3aa: CASSQVAVSTRGGYTF; CDR3nt: TGCGCCAGCAGCCAAGTGGCAGTTAGCACCAGAGGAGGCTACACCTTC
abundance: -; j_gene: TRBJ1-2; v_gene: TRBV2; d_gene: TRBD1; CDR3aa: CASSYDPGQTSHGYTF; CDR3nt: TGTGCCAGCAGTTACGACCCGGGACAGACCTCGCATGGCTACACCTTC